These 17 T cell receptor beta chains originate from one sample sequenced in a study of T cell responses to AZD1222 COVID-19 vaccine. The method was immunoSEQ multiplex PCR; TCRdb's version includes in-frame clones alone and lacks a portion of them. The sample shows more than 100,000 clones, roughly 87% of them seen only once. The sequencing here drew on peripheral blood, taken on day 0 of AZD1222 vaccination. These receptors were taken from an adult in good health.

V is TRBV11-3 and J is TRBJ1-3; D call uncertain. Germline CDR1 and CDR2: SGHNT and YENEEA. The CDR3 is made up of 13 amino acids. The V end was cut by 9 bases, the J end by 0 bases, with 9 bases between. CDR3 sequence: CASRAVSGNTIYF. In DNA, the CDR3 is TGTGCCAGTCGGGCCGTCTCTGGAAACACCATATATTTT.

The chain recombines TRBV25-1 with TRBJ2-7; D gene unclear. The CDR3 spans 11 residues. Trimming shortened V by 6 bases and J by 2 bases, and 5 bases separated the two germline ends. CDR1 and CDR2 from the germline V gene are MGHDK and SYGVNS. The CDR3 loop reads CASSAAYEQYF. The DNA for the CDR3 is TGTGCCAGCAGCGCGGCCTACGAGCAGTACTTC.

This clone appeared once. The rearrangement joins TRBV4-1 to TRBJ1-6; the D gene is possibly TRBD1 (5 bases). Looked up from germline, CDR1 is MGHRA and CDR2 is YSYEKL. The CDR3 sequence is 16 residues long. Trimming pared 2 bases from V and 7 bases from J, leaving 15 bases between. The CDR3 sequence: CASSQTHGGWNSPLHF. CDR3 nucleotide sequence: TGCGCCAGCAGCCAAACCCACGGGGGTTGGAATTCACCCCTCCACTTT.

The genes are TRBV27 and TRBJ2-3; D possibly corresponds to TRBD1 (5 bases). The germline gives CDR1 MNHEY, CDR2 SMNVEV (reference sequence). CDR3 size: 14 residues. The V end was cut by 0 bases, the J end by 6 bases, with 10 bases between. This CDR3 reads CASSLSGPRDTQYF. For the CDR3, the DNA is TGTGCCAGCAGTTTATCGGGGCCTAGGGATACGCAGTATTTT.

This clone has a single count. The genes are TRBV9 and TRBJ2-1; TRBD2 might be the D (6 bases). V was clipped by 2 bases and J by 5 bases, with 11 bases between them. Per germline, CDR1 SGDLS and CDR2 YYNGEE. The CDR3 totals 14 residues. For the CDR3, the DNA is TGTGCCAGCAGCGTGATGGGGGGTGACAATGAGCAGTTCTTC. Translating gives CASSVMGGDNEQFF. Filled out from reference TRBV9 and TRBJ2-1, the complete variable domain reads DSGVTQTPKHLITATGQRVTLRCSPRSGDLSVYWYQQSLDQGLQFLIQYYNGEERAKGNILERFSAQQFPDLHSELNLSSLELGDSALYFCASSVMGGDNEQFFGPGTRLTVL.

This clone has just one count. The rearrangement joins TRBV11-2 to TRBJ2-3, with 11 bases matching TRBD2. Trimming cost V 1 base and J 2 bases; bases outside gene matches: 5. CDR3 length equals 17 residues. Germline CDR1 reads SGHAT; CDR2 reads FQNNGV. CDR3 DNA: TGTGCCAGCAGCTTAGGGCTAGCGGGGGGACTCACAGATACGCAGTATTTT. As protein: CASSLGLAGGLTDTQYF. Together with reference TRBV11-2 and TRBJ2-3, the CDR3 gives the full variable domain: EAGVAQSPRYKIIEKRQSVAFWCNPISGHATLYWYQQILGQGPKLLIQFQNNGVVDDSQLPKDRFSAERLKGVDSTLKIQPAKLEDSAVYLCASSLGLAGGLTDTQYFGPGTRLTVL.

The chain couples TRBV7-9 to TRBJ1-3; D is ambiguous. Germline V gene lookup returns CDR1 SEHNR and CDR2 FQNEAQ (reference sequence). CDR3 length: 16 residues. The V end lost 1 base, the J end lost 3 bases, and 13 bases lay between the germline ends. The CDR3 loop reads CASSLGGSILGNTIYF. The DNA for the CDR3 is TGTGCCAGCAGCTTAGGTGGGTCCATACTTGGAAACACCATATATTTT.

The genes are TRBV5-4 and TRBJ1-2, with a possible D match to TRBD1 (6 bases). The CDR3 has 14 amino acids. Germline values: CDR1 SGHNT, CDR2 YYREEE (reference sequence). V gave up 3 bases and J gave up 4 bases, with 13 bases separating them. DNA for the CDR3: TGTGCCAGCAGCTCCACCGGGACATCCTATGGCTACACCTTC. Protein product: CASSSTGTSYGYTF.

This chain uses TRBV11-2 with TRBJ2-7, with D possibly called TRBD1 or TRBD2 (6 bases each). CDR3 length equals 16 residues. Germline CDR1 and CDR2: SGHAT and FQNNGV. Trimming removed 5 bases from V and 3 bases from J, with 20 bases in between. The CDR3 bases are TGTGCCAGCAGCCGCGGAGGGGGGAGAGGTATCTACGAGCAGTACTTC. This gives the protein CASSRGGGRGIYEQYF.

V usage is TRBV27 and J usage is TRBJ1-1, with D possibly being TRBD1 (6 bases). In germline, CDR1 is MNHEY, CDR2 SMNVEV (reference sequence). This CDR3 has 15 residues. V was shortened by 7 bases and J by 2 bases, with 17 bases between the two germline ends. The CDR3 reads CASIPWGGINTEAFF. The CDR3 nucleotides read TGTGCCAGCATCCCGTGGGGGGGCATCAACACTGAAGCTTTCTTT.

The chain recombines TRBV5-8 with TRBJ2-4; D gene unclear. CDR1 SGHTS and CDR2 YDEGEE come from the germline V gene. The germline V and J ends were trimmed by 1 base and 3 bases, with 11 bases remaining between them. The CDR3 is 15 residues long. The CDR3 DNA sequence: TGTGCCAGCAGCTTGAGCGCTAGTGGCAAAAACATTCAGTACTTC. Protein product: CASSLSASGKNIQYF. Full variable domain (missing parts from reference TRBV5-8 and TRBJ2-4): EAGVTQSPTHLIKTRGQQATLRCSPISGHTSVYWYQQALGLGLQFLLWYDEGEERNRGNFPPRFSGRQFPNYSSELNVNALELEDSALYLCASSLSASGKNIQYFGAGTRLSVL.

In its sample, this clone was seen once. The chain links TRBV4-1 to TRBJ1-1; D remains ambiguous. V was cut by 0 bases and J by 9 bases, with 23 bases left in between. The germline CDR1 and CDR2 sequences are MGHRA and YSYEKL. The CDR3 is 17 amino acids. The CDR3 DNA sequence: TGCGCCAGCAGCCAAGAATCTGTCCCTTTATCCAAGGGCAAAGCTTTCTTT. Its protein is CASSQESVPLSKGKAFF.

The rearrangement joins TRBV4-2 to TRBJ1-1; D unclear. Germline lookup yields CDR1 LGHNA and CDR2 YNFKEQ. The CDR3 extends over 14 amino acids. The germline V and J ends were trimmed by 4 bases and 3 bases, with 12 bases remaining between them. CDR3 sequence: CASSLPGSYTEAFF. The DNA of the CDR3 is TGTGCCAGCAGCCTCCCGGGGTCGTACACTGAAGCTTTCTTT.

The chain recombines TRBV7-6 with TRBJ1-6; no firm D call. The V end was cut by 3 bases, the J end by 7 bases, with 10 bases between. CDR3 length equals 14 residues. Germline V gives CDR1 SGHVS, CDR2 FNYEAQ. The CDR3 here is CASSFLRENSPLHF. The DNA for the CDR3 is TGTGCCAGCAGCTTTCTTAGGGAGAATTCACCCCTCCACTTT.

The gene calls are TRBV6-2 or TRBV6-3 and TRBJ1-2; no clear D gene. Germline CDR1 is MNHEY and CDR2 is SVGEGT. Trimming took off 3 bases at V and 8 bases at J, with 19 bases between the two ends. The CDR3 runs 15 residues. CDR3 bases: TGTGCCAGCAGTTATACTCTCCTCGGAGGGCGCGGCTACACCTTC. This encodes CASSYTLLGGRGYTF.

This clone has just a few counts. The V call is TRBV6-5, the J call TRBJ1-2; 8 bases agree with TRBD1. V lost 6 bases, J lost 2 bases, and 8 bases stayed unmatched. Looked up from germline, CDR1 is MNHEY and CDR2 is SVGAGI. This CDR3 is 15 amino acids long. DNA for the CDR3: TGTGCCAGCAGACCCCCGGGACAGGCGAACTATGGCTACACCTTC. Translation: CASRPPGQANYGYTF.

This chain joins TRBV6-5 and TRBJ2-5; D is perhaps TRBD1 (5 bases). Germline assignment: CDR1 MNHEY and CDR2 SVGAGI. V was pared by 0 bases and J by 1 base, with 9 bases between. The CDR3 runs to 15 residues. The CDR3 DNA sequence: TGTGCCAGCAGTTACTCGGGAAGGGGCCAAGAGACCCAGTACTTC. Its translation: CASSYSGRGQETQYF.